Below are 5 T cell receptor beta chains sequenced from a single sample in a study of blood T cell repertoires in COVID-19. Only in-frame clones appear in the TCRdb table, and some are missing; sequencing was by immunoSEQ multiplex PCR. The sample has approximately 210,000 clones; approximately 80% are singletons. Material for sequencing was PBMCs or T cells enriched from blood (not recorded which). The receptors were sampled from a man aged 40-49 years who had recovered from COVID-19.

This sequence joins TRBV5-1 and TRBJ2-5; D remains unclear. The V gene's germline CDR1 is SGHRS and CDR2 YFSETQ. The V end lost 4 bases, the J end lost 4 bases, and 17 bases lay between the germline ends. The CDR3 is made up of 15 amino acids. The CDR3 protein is CASSPNSVAAETQYF. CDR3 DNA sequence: TGCGCCAGCAGCCCGAATAGTGTGGCGGCAGAGACCCAGTACTTC.

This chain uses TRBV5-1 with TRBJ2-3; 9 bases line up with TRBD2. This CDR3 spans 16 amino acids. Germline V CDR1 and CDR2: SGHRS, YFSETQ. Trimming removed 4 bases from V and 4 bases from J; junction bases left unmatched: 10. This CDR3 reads CASSGGTSWEADTQYF. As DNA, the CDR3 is TGCGCCAGCAGCGGGGGGACTAGCTGGGAGGCAGATACGCAGTATTTT.

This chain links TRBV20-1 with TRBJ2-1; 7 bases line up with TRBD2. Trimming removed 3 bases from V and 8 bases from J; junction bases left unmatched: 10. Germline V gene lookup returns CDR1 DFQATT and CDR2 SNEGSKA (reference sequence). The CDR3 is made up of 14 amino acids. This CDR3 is CSASTWEGQDEQFF. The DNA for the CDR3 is TGCAGTGCTAGTACGTGGGAGGGCCAGGATGAGCAGTTCTTC.

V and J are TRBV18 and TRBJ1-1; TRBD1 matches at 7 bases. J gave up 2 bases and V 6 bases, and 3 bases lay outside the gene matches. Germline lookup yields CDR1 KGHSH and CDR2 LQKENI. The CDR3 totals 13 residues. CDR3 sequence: CASSTGVNTEAFF. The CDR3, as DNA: TGTGCCAGCTCTACAGGGGTAAACACTGAAGCTTTCTTT.

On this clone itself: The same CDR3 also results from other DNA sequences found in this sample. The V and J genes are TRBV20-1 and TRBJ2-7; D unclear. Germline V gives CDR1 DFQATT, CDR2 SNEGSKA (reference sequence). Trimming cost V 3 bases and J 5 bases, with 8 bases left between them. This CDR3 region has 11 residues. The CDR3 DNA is TGCAGTGCTAGTTCTGGCCACGAGCAGTACTTC. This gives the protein CSASSGHEQYF.